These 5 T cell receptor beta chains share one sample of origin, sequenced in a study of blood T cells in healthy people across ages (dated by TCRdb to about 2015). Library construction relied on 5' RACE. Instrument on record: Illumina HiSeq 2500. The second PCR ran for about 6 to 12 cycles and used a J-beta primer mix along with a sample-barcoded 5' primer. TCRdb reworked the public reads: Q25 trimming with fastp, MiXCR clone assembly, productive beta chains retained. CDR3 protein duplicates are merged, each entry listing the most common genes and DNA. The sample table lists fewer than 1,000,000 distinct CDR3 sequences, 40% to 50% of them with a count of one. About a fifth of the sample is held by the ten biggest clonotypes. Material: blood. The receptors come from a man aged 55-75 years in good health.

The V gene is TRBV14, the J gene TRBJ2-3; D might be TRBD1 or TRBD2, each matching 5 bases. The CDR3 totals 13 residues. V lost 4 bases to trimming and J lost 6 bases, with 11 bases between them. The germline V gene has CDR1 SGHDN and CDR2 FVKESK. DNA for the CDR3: TGTGCCAGCAGCCGAGGGACGTGGGATACGCAGTATTTT. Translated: CASSRGTWDTQYF.

This CDR3 reads CASSQLGSSYEQYF. For the CDR3, the DNA is TGTGCCAGCAGCCAGCTCGGAAGCTCCTACGAGCAGTACTTC. This chain joins TRBV3-1 and TRBJ2-7; D call uncertain. V shed 3 bases and J shed 0 bases, with 9 bases lying between them. The germline V gene has CDR1 LGHDT and CDR2 YNNKEL (reference sequence). This CDR3 is 14 amino acids long.

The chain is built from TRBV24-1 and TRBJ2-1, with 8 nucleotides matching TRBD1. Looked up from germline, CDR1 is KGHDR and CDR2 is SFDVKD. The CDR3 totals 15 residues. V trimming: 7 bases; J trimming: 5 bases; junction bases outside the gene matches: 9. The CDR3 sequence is CATSHPGQGNNEQFF. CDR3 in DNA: TGTGCCACCAGCCACCCAGGACAGGGAAACAATGAGCAGTTCTTC.

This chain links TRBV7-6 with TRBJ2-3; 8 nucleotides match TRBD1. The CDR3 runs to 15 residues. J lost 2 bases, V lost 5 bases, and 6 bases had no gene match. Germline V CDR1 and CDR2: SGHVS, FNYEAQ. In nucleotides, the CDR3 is TGTGCCAGCAGCCCCCGGACAGGGCTCACAGATACGCAGTATTTT. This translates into CASSPRTGLTDTQYF.

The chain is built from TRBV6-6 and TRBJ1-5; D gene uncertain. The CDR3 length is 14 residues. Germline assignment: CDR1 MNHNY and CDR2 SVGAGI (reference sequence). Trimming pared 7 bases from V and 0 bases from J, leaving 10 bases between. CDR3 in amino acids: CASTADLSNQPQHF. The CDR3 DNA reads TGTGCCAGCACGGCAGACCTTAGCAATCAGCCCCAGCATTTT.